The 32 T cell receptor beta chains reported below all come from one sample, sequenced in a study of cytomegalovirus exposure and HLA in healthy donors listed by TCRdb under 2017. Receptor amplification or capture employed the immunoSEQ multiplex PCR assay. For the multiplex PCR, a mixture combining 60 forward primers for TCR Vbeta segments and 13 reverse primers for TCR Jbeta segments was used. TCRdb obtained this table from immuneACCESS and retained in-frame rearrangements with V and J assigned. These tables miss some clones; where compared with another copy, unresolved V genes account for less than half of the shortfall, and the remainder is unexplained. The sample records about 140,000 clones, 60% to 85% of which are singletons. 1% to 1.5% of the sample is held by the ten biggest clonotypes. The specimen was PBMCs. The origin of the receptors is a male donor in good health and CMV-seropositive.

In nucleotides, the CDR3 is TGTGCCAGCAGCTTACGGCGGAGCTCCTACAATGAGCAGTTCTTC. This codes for CASSLRRSSYNEQFF. V and J are TRBV11-2 and TRBJ2-1; D not resolved. Germline CDR1 SGHAT, CDR2 FQNNGV. The CDR3 runs 15 residues. With 2 bases removed from V and 0 bases from J, the gap between germline ends came to 8 bases.

The chain joins TRBV4-1 to TRBJ2-3; 9 nucleotides agree with TRBD1. There are 15 residues in the CDR3. Per germline, CDR1 MGHRA and CDR2 YSYEKL. The J segment lost 0 bases and the V segment lost 3 bases, leaving 1 base of the junction unmatched. For the CDR3, the DNA is TGCGCCAGCAGCCATGGACAGGGGAGCACAGATACGCAGTATTTT. Protein product: CASSHGQGSTDTQYF.

DNA of the CDR3: TGTGCCAGCAGCTACCGGACAGGGGGCGGTTATGGCTACACCTTC. Its protein is CASSYRTGGGYGYTF. The chain combines TRBV13 with TRBJ1-2, with 11 bases fitting TRBD1. Per germline, CDR1 PRHDT and CDR2 FYEKMQ (reference sequence). Trimming cost V 4 bases and J 5 bases; bases outside gene matches: 6. This CDR3 contains 15 residues.

The CDR3 loop reads CASGQGANEKLFF. The CDR3, as DNA: TGTGCTAGTGGACAGGGGGCTAATGAAAAACTGTTTTTT. The genes are TRBV6-6 and TRBJ1-4, with TRBD1 identical over 10 bases. This CDR3 has 13 amino acids. From germline, CDR1 is MNHNY and CDR2 SVGAGI (reference sequence).

The genes are TRBV5-4 and TRBJ2-2; 9 bases agree with TRBD1. Germline V lookup: CDR1 SGHNT, CDR2 YYREEE (reference sequence). With 4 bases clipped from V and 5 bases from J, the junction kept 6 bases outside the gene matches. The CDR3 runs 15 residues. CDR3 in amino acids: CASSRDRVGTGELFF. The CDR3 nucleotides are TGTGCCAGCAGCCGGGACAGGGTCGGTACCGGGGAGCTGTTTTTT.

V and J are TRBV27 and TRBJ1-4, with 8 bases matching TRBD1. Germline V gives CDR1 MNHEY, CDR2 SMNVEV (reference sequence). CDR3 length: 15 residues. V shed 5 bases and J 4 bases; nucleotides not matched to a gene: 6. CDR3 nucleotides: TGTGCCAGCAGTAATACAGGGGGTATTAATGAAAAACTGTTTTTT. Protein product: CASSNTGGINEKLFF.

The chain couples TRBV7-2 to TRBJ2-5; no definite D call. V lost 1 base to trimming and J lost 7 bases, with 4 bases between them. CDR1 SGHTA and CDR2 FQGNSA come from the germline V gene. The CDR3 spans 11 residues. The CDR3 DNA sequence: TGTGCCAGCAGCTTAGGGAGGACCCAGTACTTC. Protein product: CASSLGRTQYF. Using reference TRBV7-2 and TRBJ2-5 for the parts outside the CDR3, the full variable domain is GAGVSQSPSNKVTEKGKDVELRCDPISGHTALYWYRQSLGQGLEFLIYFQGNSAPDKSGLPSDRFSAERTGGSVSTLTIQRTQQEDSAVYLCASSLGRTQYFGPGTRLLVL.

This clone has a handful of counts. The chain is built from TRBV27 and TRBJ1-4, with TRBD1 matching over 7 bases. This CDR3 comprises 14 residues. V was pared by 5 bases and J by 8 bases, with 8 bases of the junction left unmatched. Germline CDR1 is MNHEY and CDR2 is SMNVEV (reference sequence). In DNA form, the CDR3 reads TGTGCCAGCAGTCGGACAGGAGGTCGGGAAAAACTGTTTTTT. Its translation: CASSRTGGREKLFF.

In DNA form, the CDR3 reads TGTGCCATCAGTGCCCTTGGGCAGGTTAACACCGGGGAGCTGTTTTTT. This encodes CAISALGQVNTGELFF. The rearrangement uses TRBV10-3 and TRBJ2-2; D ambiguous. The CDR3 covers 16 residues. The germline V gene has CDR1 ENHRY and CDR2 SYGVKD. V lost 4 bases and J 2 bases, leaving 14 bases between the germline ends.

This clone showed up just a few times. The chain is built from TRBV4-2 and TRBJ2-5; 7 bases fit TRBD2. The CDR3 spans 18 residues. The V and J ends lost 2 bases and 6 bases, in that order; junction bases with no gene match: 18. Per the germline V gene, CDR1 is LGHNA and CDR2 is YNFKEQ. For the CDR3, the DNA is TGTGCCAGCAGCCAAACTAGGCCTAGCGGCCGGGATGTTCAGACCCAGTACTTC. It specifies CASSQTRPSGRDVQTQYF.

The chain joins TRBV9 to TRBJ2-2; 7 bases map to TRBD2. V shed 0 bases, J shed 4 bases, and the junction held 3 bases outside the gene matches. Germline V lookup: CDR1 SGDLS, CDR2 YYNGEE. The CDR3 has 15 residues. Here the CDR3 DNA reads TGTGCCAGCAGCGTAGGCGGGAGCGTCACCGGGGAGCTGTTTTTT. Encoded protein: CASSVGGSVTGELFF. The whole variable domain, filled in from reference TRBV9 and TRBJ2-2, reads DSGVTQTPKHLITATGQRVTLRCSPRSGDLSVYWYQQSLDQGLQFLIQYYNGEERAKGNILERFSAQQFPDLHSELNLSSLELGDSALYFCASSVGGSVTGELFFGEGSRLTVL.

V gene TRBV6-6 combines with J gene TRBJ1-5, with a weak D call TRBD1 (6 bases). Germline lookup yields CDR1 MNHNY and CDR2 SVGAGI (reference sequence). The ends were cut back, 6 bases at V and 7 bases at J, with 16 bases in the middle. This CDR3 is built from 14 residues. The CDR3 coding sequence is TGTGCCAGCAGCCCCGACAGGCTGGACCAGCCCCAGCATTTT. Its translation: CASSPDRLDQPQHF.

The chain links TRBV7-9 to TRBJ1-5; no firm D call. V gave up 5 bases and J gave up 7 bases, with 18 bases separating them. The CDR3 spans 15 residues. Germline V gene sequence: CDR1 SEHNR, CDR2 FQNEAQ (reference sequence). DNA of the CDR3: TGTGCCAGCAGCGACGTGGGAGGGTCGGAGCAGCCCCAGCATTTT. This translates into CASSDVGGSEQPQHF.

This clone was seen a handful of times. The chain recombines TRBV27 with TRBJ2-2; the D gene is possibly TRBD2 (6 bases). Trimming stripped 6 bases from V and 4 bases from J, with 6 bases between. The CDR3 is 12 amino acids. Germline CDR1 and CDR2: MNHEY and SMNVEV (reference sequence). Written as DNA, the CDR3 is TGTGCCAGCAGCGGGGGCACCGGGGAGCTGTTTTTT. The encoded protein is CASSGGTGELFF.

Concerning this clone itself: The junction does not match germline at one end; this may be a read error. The rearrangement uses TRBV13 and TRBJ2-1; 13 bases agree with TRBD2. Germline V gives CDR1 PRHDT, CDR2 FYEKMQ (reference sequence). This CDR3 has 16 amino acids. The CDR3 spells CASSLGLAGASGEQFF. CDR3 DNA: TGTGCCAGCAGCCTAGGACTAGCGGGGGCCTCCGGGGAGCAGTTCTTC.

The rearrangement joins TRBV7-9 to TRBJ2-7, with 12 bases matching TRBD2. Germline lookup yields CDR1 SEHNR and CDR2 FQNEAQ (reference sequence). With 6 bases clipped from V and 7 bases from J, the junction kept 10 bases outside the gene matches. The length of the CDR3 is 15 residues. The CDR3 coding sequence is TGTGCCAGCAGGGGGCCCGGACTAGCGGGGTGGGAGCAGTACTTC. Protein product: CASRGPGLAGWEQYF.

The J gene is TRBJ2-5, the V gene TRBV19; possible D gene TRBD2, 5 bases. Looked up from germline, CDR1 is LNHDA and CDR2 is SQIVND (reference sequence). Trimming took 0 bases from V and 4 from J, leaving 12 bases between them. This CDR3 spans 15 amino acids. Written as DNA, the CDR3 is TGTGCCAGTAGTATAGAGAGAGGGTTCGGAGAGACCCAGTACTTC. It translates to CASSIERGFGETQYF.

V gene TRBV2 combines with J gene TRBJ2-1; D is possibly TRBD2 (6 bases). Trimming cost V 6 bases and J 10 bases, with 19 bases left between them. CDR1 and CDR2 (germline): SNHLY, FYNNEI. The CDR3 is 14 residues long. The CDR3 protein is CASRAYVQAGEQFF. The CDR3 coding sequence is TGTGCCAGCAGGGCTTATGTACAAGCGGGCGAGCAGTTCTTC.

Points on this clone: Other DNA sequences in this sample translate to the same CDR3. The chain links TRBV15 to TRBJ2-7; 8 nucleotides agree with TRBD2. The ends lost 0 bases at V and 4 bases at J; junction bases unmatched: 5. Per the germline V gene, CDR1 is LNHNV and CDR2 is YYDKDF (reference sequence). The CDR3 spans 15 residues. The CDR3 DNA sequence: TGTGCCACCAGCAGAGATCCGGGAGGGACGTACGAGCAGTACTTC. Protein sequence: CATSRDPGGTYEQYF.

This chain connects TRBV5-1 to TRBJ1-1; D is possibly TRBD1 (5 bases). Germline lookup yields CDR1 SGHRS and CDR2 YFSETQ. The ends were cut back, 3 bases at V and 3 bases at J, with 12 bases in the middle. The CDR3 covers 14 residues. The CDR3 sequence is CASSSLGQDTEAFF. The DNA of the CDR3 is TGCGCCAGCAGCTCATTGGGGCAGGACACTGAAGCTTTCTTT.

V gene TRBV5-8 combines with J gene TRBJ1-2; D is perhaps TRBD1 (6 bases). V was pared by 0 bases and J by 0 bases, with 9 bases between. Germline V CDR1 and CDR2: SGHTS, YDEGEE. CDR3 length equals 15 residues. This CDR3 is CASSLEQGANYGYTF. The CDR3 DNA follows: TGTGCCAGCAGCTTGGAACAGGGAGCTAACTATGGCTACACCTTC.

V is TRBV10-3 and J is TRBJ2-2; 8 bases map to TRBD1. This CDR3 region has 15 residues. CDR1 and CDR2 (germline): ENHRY, SYGVKD. V trimming: 3 bases; J trimming: 5 bases; junction bases outside the gene matches: 5. The CDR3 sequence: CAISDRRQGTGELFF. CDR3 in DNA: TGTGCCATCAGTGACAGGCGACAGGGGACCGGGGAGCTGTTTTTT.

The chain has TRBV11-2 and TRBJ2-5; D perhaps matches TRBD1 (6 bases). Trimming cost V 5 bases and J 0 bases, with 7 bases left between them. This CDR3 is 13 amino acids long. Germline loops: CDR1 SGHAT, CDR2 FQNNGV. CDR3 nucleotide sequence: TGTGCCAGCAGCAGGGACAACCAAGAGACCCAGTACTTC. It specifies CASSRDNQETQYF.

The chain has TRBV27 and TRBJ1-5, with D perhaps matching TRBD1 (5 bases). V lost 2 bases and J lost 4, with 12 bases in between. The CDR3 extends over 15 amino acids. Germline V gene lookup returns CDR1 MNHEY and CDR2 SMNVEV (reference sequence). The DNA of the CDR3 is TGTGCCAGCAGTTTAAGGGGCGGTTCAAATCAGCCCCAGCATTTT. As protein: CASSLRGGSNQPQHF.

The rearrangement links TRBV7-3 to TRBJ2-1, with D possibly TRBD2 on 6 matching bases. The CDR3 runs to 15 residues. Germline V gene data show CDR1 as SGHTA and CDR2 as FQGTGA. The V and J ends lost 5 bases and 0 bases respectively, with 11 bases between them. CDR3 sequence: CASSTQTSSYNEQFF. CDR3 DNA: TGTGCCAGCAGCACCCAGACTAGCTCCTACAATGAGCAGTTCTTC.

The genes are TRBV6-6 and TRBJ2-5; D is possibly TRBD1 (5 bases). The germline V gene encodes CDR1 MNHNY and CDR2 SVGAGI (reference sequence). Trimming removed 11 bases at V and 5 bases at J, with 21 bases between. The CDR3 extends over 14 amino acids. The CDR3 nucleotides read TGTGCCCCCATGACGGGCAGGGATGGGGAGACCCAGTACTTC. This encodes CAPMTGRDGETQYF.

This clone was seen only once. The V call is TRBV7-3, the J call TRBJ1-1; D is perhaps TRBD1 (5 bases). Germline CDR1 SGHTA, CDR2 FQGTGA. CDR3 length: 14 residues. The V end lost 2 bases, the J end lost 4 bases, and 11 bases lay between the germline ends. The CDR3 loop is CASSLQGLGTEAFF. DNA of the CDR3: TGTGCCAGCAGCTTACAGGGCCTTGGCACTGAAGCTTTCTTT.

The chain uses TRBV7-9 and TRBJ2-7, with 9 bases aligning to TRBD2. The CDR3 runs 15 residues. Germline-derived CDR1 and CDR2 are SEHNR and FQNEAQ (reference sequence). Trimming at V came to 6 bases and at J to 2 bases, leaving 8 bases not matched to a gene. CDR3 protein: CASSHTTSGPYEQYF. Here the CDR3 DNA reads TGTGCCAGCAGTCACACGACTAGCGGTCCCTACGAGCAGTACTTC.

The chain couples TRBV7-8 to TRBJ2-5, with 8 bases fitting TRBD2. Germline-derived CDR1 and CDR2 are SGHVS and FQNEAQ. The ends lost 0 bases at V and 5 bases at J; junction bases unmatched: 17. The CDR3 has 19 residues. The DNA of the CDR3 is TGTGCCAGCAGCTTAGCGCGAGTAAGCGGGAGCAGGCCCCGGGAGACCCAGTACTTC. Amino acids: CASSLARVSGSRPRETQYF.

V usage is TRBV11-2 and J usage is TRBJ1-6, with 11 nucleotides matching TRBD1. Germline V CDR1 and CDR2: SGHAT, FQNNGV. This CDR3 is 15 amino acids long. J gave up 7 bases and V 4 bases, and 3 bases lay outside the gene matches. The CDR3 nucleotides are TGTGCCAGCAGCTGGGGGACAGGGGGGAATTCACCCCTCCACTTT. It yields the protein CASSWGTGGNSPLHF.

The chain links TRBV19 to TRBJ2-3; the match to TRBD2 covers 8 bases. With 4 bases clipped from V and 1 base from J, the junction kept 10 bases outside the gene matches. The CDR3 loop spans 17 amino acids. Looked up from germline, CDR1 is LNHDA and CDR2 is SQIVND (reference sequence). The CDR3 reads CASSTLSGMGGTDTQYF. In nucleotides, the CDR3 is TGTGCCAGTAGTACCCTTAGCGGGATGGGAGGCACAGATACGCAGTATTTT.

The chain uses TRBV7-9 and TRBJ1-4, with 8 bases that match TRBD1. CDR1 and CDR2 (germline): SEHNR, FQNEAQ (reference sequence). V lost 5 bases and J lost 4; bases outside the gene matches: 9. CDR3 size: 16 residues. The CDR3 bases are TGTGCCAGCAGCCCAAGACAGGGGTGGGGTAATGAAAAACTGTTTTTT. Its translation is CASSPRQGWGNEKLFF.